This T cell receptor beta chain was obtained from a study of cytomegalovirus exposure and HLA in healthy donors. Study-level findings and limits: TCR beta V- and J-gene trimming was later associated with a missense DCLRE1C variant.

Trimming took off 4 bases at V and 2 bases at J, with 17 bases between the two ends. CDR3 length equals 16 residues. Germline V CDR1 and CDR2: SGHRS, YFSETQ. Turning to this clone: The target antigen is unknown.

PCR primers comprised 60 Vbeta and 13 Jbeta primers. Profiling relied on immunoSEQ multiplex PCR, and the TCRdb table lists in-frame clones only, not all of them. Found here are some 170,000 clones, 70% to 90% of them singletons; the top ten hold 1.5% to 2%. J is TRBJ2-3 and V is TRBV5-1; TRBD2 might be the D (5 bases). The receptor was isolated from a woman aged 18-29 years in good health and CMV-seronegative. Sequencing was performed on PBMCs. This CDR3 reads CASSLVGRTFTDTQYF. The CDR3 coding sequence is TGCGCCAGCAGCCTCGTTGGACGGACTTTCACAGATACGCAGTATTTT. The whole variable domain, filled in from reference TRBV5-1 and TRBJ2-3, reads KAGVTQTPRYLIKTRGQQVTLSCSPISGHRSVSWYQQTPGQGLQFLFEYFSETQRNKGNFPGRFSGRQFSNSRSEMNVSTLELGDSALYLCASSLVGRTFTDTQYFGPGTRLTVL.